This T cell receptor (beta chain) was retrieved from a study of shared clonotypes between healthy human individuals. Profiling relied on immunoSEQ multiplex PCR, and the TCRdb table lists in-frame clones only, not all of them. The sample includes 1.4 million to 1.5 million clones, more than 95% of them seen just once. This CDR3 comprises 17 residues. The V end lost 2 bases, the J end lost 0 bases, and 15 bases lay between the germline ends. Germline CDR1 reads SGHRS; CDR2 reads YFSETQ. The chain employs TRBV5-1 and TRBJ2-1; no firm D call. This receptor was taken from a young man in good health. Sequencing used naive CD4+ T cells sorted from blood. Subset reported: CD45RA+ positively selected. The CDR3 reads CASSFSIPSGSYNEQFF. Here the CDR3 DNA reads TGCGCCAGCAGCTTTAGCATTCCCTCGGGCTCCTACAATGAGCAGTTCTTC.